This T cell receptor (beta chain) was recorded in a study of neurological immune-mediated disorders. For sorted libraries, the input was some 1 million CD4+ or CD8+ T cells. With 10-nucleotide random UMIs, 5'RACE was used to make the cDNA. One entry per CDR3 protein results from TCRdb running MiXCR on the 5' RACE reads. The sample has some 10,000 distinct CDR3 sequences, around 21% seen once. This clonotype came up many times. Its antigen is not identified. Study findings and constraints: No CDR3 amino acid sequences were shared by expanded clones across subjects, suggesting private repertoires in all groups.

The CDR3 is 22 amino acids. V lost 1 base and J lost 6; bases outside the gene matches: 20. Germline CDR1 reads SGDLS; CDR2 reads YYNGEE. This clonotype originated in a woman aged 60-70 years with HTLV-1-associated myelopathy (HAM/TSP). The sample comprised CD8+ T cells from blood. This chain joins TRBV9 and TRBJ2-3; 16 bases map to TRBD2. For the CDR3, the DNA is TGTGCCAGCAGCGTACCCTCTCGCGGGACTAGCGGGGGGGTGGATCGGCCGGATACGCAGTATTTT. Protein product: CASSVPSRGTSGGVDRPDTQYF. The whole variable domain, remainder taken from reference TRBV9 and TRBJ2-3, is DSGVTQTPKHLITATGQRVTLRCSPRSGDLSVYWYQQSLDQGLQFLIQYYNGEERAKGNILERFSAQQFPDLHSELNLSSLELGDSALYFCASSVPSRGTSGGVDRPDTQYFGPGTRLTVL.